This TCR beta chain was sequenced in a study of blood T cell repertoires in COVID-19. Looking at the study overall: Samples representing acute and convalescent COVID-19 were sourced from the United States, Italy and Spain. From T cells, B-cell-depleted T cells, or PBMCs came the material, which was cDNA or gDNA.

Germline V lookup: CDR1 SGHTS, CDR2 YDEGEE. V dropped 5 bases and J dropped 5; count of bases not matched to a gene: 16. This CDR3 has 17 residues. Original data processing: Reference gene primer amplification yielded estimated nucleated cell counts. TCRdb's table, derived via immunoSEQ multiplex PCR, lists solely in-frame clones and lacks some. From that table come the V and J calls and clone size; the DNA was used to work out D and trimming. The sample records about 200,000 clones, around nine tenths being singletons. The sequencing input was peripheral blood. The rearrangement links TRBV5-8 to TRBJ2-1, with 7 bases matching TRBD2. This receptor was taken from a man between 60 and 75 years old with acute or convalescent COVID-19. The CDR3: CASRGLGAGEIHNEQFF. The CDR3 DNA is TGTGCCAGCAGGGGGCTGGGTGCGGGGGAAATTCACAATGAGCAGTTCTTC.